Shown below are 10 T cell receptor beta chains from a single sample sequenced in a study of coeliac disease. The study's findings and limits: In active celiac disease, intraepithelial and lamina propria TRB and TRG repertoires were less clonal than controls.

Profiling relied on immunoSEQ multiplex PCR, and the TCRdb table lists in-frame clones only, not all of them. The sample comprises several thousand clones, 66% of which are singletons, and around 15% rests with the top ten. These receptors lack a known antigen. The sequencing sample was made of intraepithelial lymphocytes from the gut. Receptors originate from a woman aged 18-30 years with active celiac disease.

CDR3 region: CASSYWDYTEAFF. The CDR3, as DNA: TGTGCCAGCAGTTACTGGGACTACACTGAAGCTTTCTTT. The chain has TRBV6-5 and TRBJ1-1; maybe TRBD1 (5 bases). Trimming cost V 1 base and J 3 bases, with 6 bases left between them. Germline loops: CDR1 MNHEY, CDR2 SVGAGI. The CDR3 extends over 13 amino acids.

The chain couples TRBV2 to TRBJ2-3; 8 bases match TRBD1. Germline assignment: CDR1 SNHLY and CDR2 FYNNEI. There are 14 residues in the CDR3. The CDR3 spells CTISQGASGDTQYF. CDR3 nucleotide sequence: TGTACGATCTCCCAGGGGGCCTCGGGGGATACGCAGTATTTT.

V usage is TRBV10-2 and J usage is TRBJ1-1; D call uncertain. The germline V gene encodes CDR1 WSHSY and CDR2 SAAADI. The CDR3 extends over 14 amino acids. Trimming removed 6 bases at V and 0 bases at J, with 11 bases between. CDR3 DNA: TGCGCCAGCAGCCCTTCTTATATGAACACTGAAGCTTTCTTT. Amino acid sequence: CASSPSYMNTEAFF.

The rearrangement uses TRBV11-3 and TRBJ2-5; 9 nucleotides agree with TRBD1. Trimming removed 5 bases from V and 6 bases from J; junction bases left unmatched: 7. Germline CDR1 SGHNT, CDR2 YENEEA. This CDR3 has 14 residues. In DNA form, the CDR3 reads TGTGCCAGCAGCGCGGGACAGGGTAGGCAGACCCAGTACTTC. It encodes CASSAGQGRQTQYF.

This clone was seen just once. In nucleotides, the CDR3 is TGTGCCAGCTCCACAGGGGGCTGGGGGATAGAGACCCAGTACTTC. Translated: CASSTGGWGIETQYF. The rearrangement links TRBV18 to TRBJ2-5; 9 bases align to TRBD1. V was clipped by 6 bases and J by 4 bases; unmatched bases: 9. The CDR3 extends over 15 amino acids. Looked up from germline, CDR1 is KGHSH and CDR2 is LQKENI.

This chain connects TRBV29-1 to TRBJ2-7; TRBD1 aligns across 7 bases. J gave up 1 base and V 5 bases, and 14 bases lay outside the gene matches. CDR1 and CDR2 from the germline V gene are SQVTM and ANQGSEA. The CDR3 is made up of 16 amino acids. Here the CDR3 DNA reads TGCAGCGTTCGGGTCCATCCCGGGACAGTATCCTACGAGCAGTACTTC. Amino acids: CSVRVHPGTVSYEQYF.

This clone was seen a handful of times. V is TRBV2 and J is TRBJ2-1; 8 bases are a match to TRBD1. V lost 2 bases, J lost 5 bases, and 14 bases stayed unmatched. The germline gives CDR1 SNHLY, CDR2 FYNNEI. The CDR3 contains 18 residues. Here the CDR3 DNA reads TGTGCCAGCAGTGAATTCGTAGGAGGACAGGGTGCCGACAATGAGCAGTTCTTC. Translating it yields CASSEFVGGQGADNEQFF. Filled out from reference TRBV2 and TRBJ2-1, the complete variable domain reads EPEVTQTPSHQVTQMGQEVILRCVPISNHLYFYWYRQILGQKVEFLVSFYNNEISEKSEIFDDQFSVERPDGSNFTLKIRSTKLEDSAMYFCASSEFVGGQGADNEQFFGPGTRLTVL.

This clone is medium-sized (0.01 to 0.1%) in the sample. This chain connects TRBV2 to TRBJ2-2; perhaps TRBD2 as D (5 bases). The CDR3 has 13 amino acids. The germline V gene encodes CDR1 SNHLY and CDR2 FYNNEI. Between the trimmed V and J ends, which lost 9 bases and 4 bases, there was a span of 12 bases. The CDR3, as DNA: TGTGCCAGGGCGGACTGGGGCACCGGGGAGCTGTTTTTT. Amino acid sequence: CARADWGTGELFF.

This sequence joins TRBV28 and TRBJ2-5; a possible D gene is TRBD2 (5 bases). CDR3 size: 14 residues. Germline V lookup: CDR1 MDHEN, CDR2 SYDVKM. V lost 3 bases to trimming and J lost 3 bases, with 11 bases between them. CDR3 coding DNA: TGTGCCAGCAGTTTCCCCGGGAATGAAGAGACCCAGTACTTC. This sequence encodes CASSFPGNEETQYF.

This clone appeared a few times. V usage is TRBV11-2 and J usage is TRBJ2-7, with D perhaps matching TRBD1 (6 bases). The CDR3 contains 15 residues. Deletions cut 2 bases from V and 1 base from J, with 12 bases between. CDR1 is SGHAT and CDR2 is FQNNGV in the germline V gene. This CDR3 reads CASSLPDSRSYEQYF. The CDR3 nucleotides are TGTGCCAGCAGCTTACCGGACAGCCGATCCTACGAGCAGTACTTC.